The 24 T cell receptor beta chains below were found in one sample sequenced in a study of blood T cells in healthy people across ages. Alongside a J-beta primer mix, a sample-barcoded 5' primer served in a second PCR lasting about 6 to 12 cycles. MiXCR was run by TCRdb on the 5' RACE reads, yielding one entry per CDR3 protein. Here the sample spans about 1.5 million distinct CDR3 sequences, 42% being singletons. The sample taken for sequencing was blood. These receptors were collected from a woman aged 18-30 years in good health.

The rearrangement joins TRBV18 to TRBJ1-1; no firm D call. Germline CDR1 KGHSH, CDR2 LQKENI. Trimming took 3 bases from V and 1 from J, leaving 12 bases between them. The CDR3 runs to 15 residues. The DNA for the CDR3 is TGTGCCAGCTCACCGACCAATTCGGGGAACACTGAAGCTTTCTTT. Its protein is CASSPTNSGNTEAFF.

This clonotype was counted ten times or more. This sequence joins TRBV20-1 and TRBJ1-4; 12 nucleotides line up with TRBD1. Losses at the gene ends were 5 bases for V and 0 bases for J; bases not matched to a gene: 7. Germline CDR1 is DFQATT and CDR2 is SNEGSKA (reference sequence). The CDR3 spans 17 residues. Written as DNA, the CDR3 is TGCAGTGCTCCCATGGGACAGGGGGCCTCAACTAATGAAAAACTGTTTTTT. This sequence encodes CSAPMGQGASTNEKLFF.

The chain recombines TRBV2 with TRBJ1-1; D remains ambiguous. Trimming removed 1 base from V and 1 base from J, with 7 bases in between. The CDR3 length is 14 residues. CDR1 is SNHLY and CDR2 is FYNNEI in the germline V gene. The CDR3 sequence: CASSEGAGNTEAFF. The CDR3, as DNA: TGTGCCAGCAGTGAAGGAGCTGGGAACACTGAAGCTTTCTTT.

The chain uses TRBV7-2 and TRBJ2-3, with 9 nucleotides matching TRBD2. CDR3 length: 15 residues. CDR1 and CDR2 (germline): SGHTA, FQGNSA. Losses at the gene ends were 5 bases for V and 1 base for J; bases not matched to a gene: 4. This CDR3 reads CASSTQRGGTDTQYF. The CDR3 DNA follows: TGTGCCAGCAGCACCCAGCGGGGGGGCACAGATACGCAGTATTTT.

The CDR3 nucleotides are TGTGCCAGCAGCGACTGGATGAATGAGCAGTTCTTC. Translation gives CASSDWMNEQFF. V usage is TRBV6-2 or TRBV6-3 and J usage is TRBJ2-1; D call uncertain. The CDR3 loop spans 12 amino acids. V dropped 6 bases and J dropped 7 bases, with 10 bases sitting between them. Germline V gives CDR1 MNHEY, CDR2 SVGEGT.

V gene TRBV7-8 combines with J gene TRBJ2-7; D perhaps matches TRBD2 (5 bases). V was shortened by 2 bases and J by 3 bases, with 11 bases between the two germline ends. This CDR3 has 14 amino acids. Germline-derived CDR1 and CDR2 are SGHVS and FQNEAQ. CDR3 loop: CASSLMEAGYEQYF. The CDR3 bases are TGTGCCAGCAGCTTAATGGAGGCGGGCTACGAGCAGTACTTC.

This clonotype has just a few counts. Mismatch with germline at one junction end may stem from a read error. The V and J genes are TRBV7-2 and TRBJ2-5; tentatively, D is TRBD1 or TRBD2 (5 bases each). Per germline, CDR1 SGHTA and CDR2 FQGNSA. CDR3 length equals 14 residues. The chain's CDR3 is CASSFNEGQETRYF. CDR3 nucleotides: TGTGCCAGCAGTTTCAATGAGGGGCAAGAGACCCGGTACTTC. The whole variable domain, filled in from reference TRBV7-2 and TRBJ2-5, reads GAGVSQSPSNKVTEKGKDVELRCDPISGHTALYWYRQSLGQGLEFLIYFQGNSAPDKSGLPSDRFSAERTGGSVSTLTIQRTQQEDSAVYLCASSFNEGQETRYFGPGTRLLVL.

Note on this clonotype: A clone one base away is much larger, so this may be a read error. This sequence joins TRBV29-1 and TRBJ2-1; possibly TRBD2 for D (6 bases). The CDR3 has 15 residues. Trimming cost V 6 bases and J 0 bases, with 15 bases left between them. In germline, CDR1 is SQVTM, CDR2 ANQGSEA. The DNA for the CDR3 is TGCAGCGTCCGAGGGACTGGCGGCTCCTACAATGAGCAGTTCTTC. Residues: CSVRGTGGSYNEQFF.

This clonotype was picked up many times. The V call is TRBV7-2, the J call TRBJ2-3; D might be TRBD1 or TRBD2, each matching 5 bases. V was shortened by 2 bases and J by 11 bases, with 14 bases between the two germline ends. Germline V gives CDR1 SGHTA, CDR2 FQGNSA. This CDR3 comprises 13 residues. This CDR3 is CASSLSAWDEQYF. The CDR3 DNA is TGTGCCAGCAGCTTAAGTGCGTGGGACGAGCAGTATTTT.

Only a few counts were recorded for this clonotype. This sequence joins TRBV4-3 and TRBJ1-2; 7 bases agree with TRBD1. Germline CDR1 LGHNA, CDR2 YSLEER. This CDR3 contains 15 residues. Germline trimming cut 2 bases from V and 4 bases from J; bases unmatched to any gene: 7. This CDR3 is CASSQNLGQIYGYTF. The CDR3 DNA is TGCGCCAGCAGCCAAAATCTGGGACAGATCTATGGCTACACCTTC.

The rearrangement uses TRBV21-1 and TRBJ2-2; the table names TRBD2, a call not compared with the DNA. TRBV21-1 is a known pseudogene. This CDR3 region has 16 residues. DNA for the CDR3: TGTGCCAGCAGCAAAAGGCTAGCGGGGCCCACCGGGGAGCTGTTTTTT. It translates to CASSKRLAGPTGELFF.

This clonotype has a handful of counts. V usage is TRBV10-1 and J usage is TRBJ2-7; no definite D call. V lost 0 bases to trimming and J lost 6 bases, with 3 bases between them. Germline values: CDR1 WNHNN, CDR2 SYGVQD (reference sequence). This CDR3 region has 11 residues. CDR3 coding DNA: TGCGCCAGCAGTGAGTCGGGCGAGCAGTACTTC. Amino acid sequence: CASSESGEQYF.

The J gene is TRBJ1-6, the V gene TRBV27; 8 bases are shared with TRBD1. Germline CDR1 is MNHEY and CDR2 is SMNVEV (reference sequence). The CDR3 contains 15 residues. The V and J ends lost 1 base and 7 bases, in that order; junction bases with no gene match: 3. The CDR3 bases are TGTGCCAGCAGTTTATGGACAGGGCCCAATTCACCCCTCCACTTT. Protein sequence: CASSLWTGPNSPLHF.

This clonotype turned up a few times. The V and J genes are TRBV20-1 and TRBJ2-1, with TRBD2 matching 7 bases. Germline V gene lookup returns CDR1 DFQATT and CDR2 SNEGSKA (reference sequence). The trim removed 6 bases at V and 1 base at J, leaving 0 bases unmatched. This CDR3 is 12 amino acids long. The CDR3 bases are TGCAGTGCGGGGGGGTCCTACAATGAGCAGTTCTTC. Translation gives CSAGGSYNEQFF.

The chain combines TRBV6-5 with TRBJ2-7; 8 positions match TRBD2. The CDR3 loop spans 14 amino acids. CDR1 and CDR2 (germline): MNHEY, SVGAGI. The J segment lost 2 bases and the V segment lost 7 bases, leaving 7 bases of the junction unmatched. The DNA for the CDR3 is TGTGCCAGCATTAACGGGACTAGTACCTACGAGCAGTACTTC. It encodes CASINGTSTYEQYF.

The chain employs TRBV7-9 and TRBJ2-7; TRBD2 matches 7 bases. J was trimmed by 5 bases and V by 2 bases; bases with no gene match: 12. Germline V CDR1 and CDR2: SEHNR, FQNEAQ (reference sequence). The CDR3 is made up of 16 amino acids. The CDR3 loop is CASSLSLAGVLDEQYF. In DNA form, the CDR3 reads TGTGCCAGCAGCTTATCCCTGGCGGGAGTACTGGACGAGCAGTACTTC.

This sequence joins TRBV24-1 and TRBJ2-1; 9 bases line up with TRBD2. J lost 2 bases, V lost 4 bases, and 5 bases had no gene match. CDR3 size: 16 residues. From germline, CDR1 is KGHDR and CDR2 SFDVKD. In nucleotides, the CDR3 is TGTGCCACCAGTGACCATACTAGCGGGCCCTACAATGAGCAGTTCTTC. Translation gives CATSDHTSGPYNEQFF.

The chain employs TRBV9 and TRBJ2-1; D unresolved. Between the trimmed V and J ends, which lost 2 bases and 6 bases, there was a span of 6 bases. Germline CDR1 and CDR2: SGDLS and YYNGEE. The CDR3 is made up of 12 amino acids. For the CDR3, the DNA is TGTGCCAGCAGCGTCGGCCTCAATGAGCAGTTCTTC. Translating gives CASSVGLNEQFF.

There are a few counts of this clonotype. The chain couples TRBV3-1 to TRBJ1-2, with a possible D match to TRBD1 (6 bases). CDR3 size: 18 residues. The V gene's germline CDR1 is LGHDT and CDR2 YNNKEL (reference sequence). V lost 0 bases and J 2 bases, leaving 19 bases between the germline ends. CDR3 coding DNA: TGTGCCAGCAGCCAAGACGGGGGCGATTTATTTTTCAACTATGGCTACACCTTC. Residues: CASSQDGGDLFFNYGYTF.

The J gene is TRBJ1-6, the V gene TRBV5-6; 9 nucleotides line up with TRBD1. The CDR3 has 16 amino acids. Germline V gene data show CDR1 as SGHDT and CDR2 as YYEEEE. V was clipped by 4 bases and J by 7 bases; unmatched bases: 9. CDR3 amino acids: CASSRPGQGPNSPLHF. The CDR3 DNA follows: TGTGCCAGCAGCAGACCGGGACAGGGTCCAAATTCACCCCTCCACTTT.

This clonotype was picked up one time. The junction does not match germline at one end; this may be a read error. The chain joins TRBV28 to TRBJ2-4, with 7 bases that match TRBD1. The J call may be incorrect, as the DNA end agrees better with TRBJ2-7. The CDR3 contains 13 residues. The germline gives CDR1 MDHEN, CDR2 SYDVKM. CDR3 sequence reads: CAGSLGTDYEQYF. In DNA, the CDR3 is TGTGCCGGCAGTTTGGGGACAGACTACGAGCAGTACTTC.

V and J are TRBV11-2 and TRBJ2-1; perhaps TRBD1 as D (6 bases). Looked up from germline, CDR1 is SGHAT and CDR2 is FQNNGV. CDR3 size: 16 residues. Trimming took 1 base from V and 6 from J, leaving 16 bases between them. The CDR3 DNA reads TGTGCCAGCAGCTTAGGAGGGGGTGGGGCCGTCAATGAGCAGTTCTTC. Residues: CASSLGGGGAVNEQFF.

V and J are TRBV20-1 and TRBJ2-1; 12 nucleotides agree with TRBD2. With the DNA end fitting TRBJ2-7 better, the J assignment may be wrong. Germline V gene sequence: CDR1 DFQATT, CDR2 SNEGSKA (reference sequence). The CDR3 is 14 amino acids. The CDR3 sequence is CSARETSGGNEQYF. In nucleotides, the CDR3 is TGCAGTGCTAGAGAGACTAGCGGGGGCAATGAGCAGTACTTC.

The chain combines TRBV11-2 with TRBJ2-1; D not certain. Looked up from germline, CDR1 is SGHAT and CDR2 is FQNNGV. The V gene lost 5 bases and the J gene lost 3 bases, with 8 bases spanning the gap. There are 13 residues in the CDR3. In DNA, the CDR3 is TGTGCCAGCAGCGTAAGTTACTACAATGAGCAGTTCTTC. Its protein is CASSVSYYNEQFF.